This T cell receptor (beta chain) was sequenced for a study of response to subunit inactivated influenza vaccine (dated by TCRdb to 2016 to 2019). At the level of the whole study: Deep quantitative T cell receptor repertoire profiling was used in the study to track responses to a trivalent subunit inactivated influenza vaccine. Overall results and qualifications from the work: According to the authors, only a limited number of new T cells may be recruited by each seasonal influenza vaccination.

CDR1 SGHRS and CDR2 YFSETQ are derived from the germline V gene. V is clipped by 4 bases and J by 0 bases, and the sequence between their germline boundaries is 17 bases long. Including the terminal cysteine and phenylalanine, the CDR3 comprises 18 residues. Of all the DNA, just the CDR3 is kept, 54 bases in frame from base 1. As concerns this clonotype: Its antigen is not yet known. The input lacks base qualities; no much larger clone sits a single base away.

Library preparation used RT-PCR. TCRdb records Illumina HiSeq 2500 as the sequencer. TCRdb cleaned the public reads at Q25 with fastp, built clones with MiXCR and kept in-frame beta chains. Here each entry gathers all rows of one CDR3 protein and keeps the most common genes and DNA. The sample table shows more than 600,000 distinct CDR3 sequences, and less than 20% are seen once. The ten largest account for roughly a tenth of the sample. The chain is made from TRBV5-1 and TRBJ2-6, with TRBD1 as a weak D call on 5 bases. This sample comprised PBMCs from blood, obtained roughly 5 days after vaccination. This clonotype was sampled from a man between 45 and 60 years old who received an inactivated influenza vaccine. Donor details come from another sample of the same person, matched by shared clones. The CDR3 here reads CASSPHTFDSSGANVLTF. The DNA sequence is as follows: TGCGCCAGCAGCCCCCACACCTTTGACAGCTCTGGGGCCAACGTCCTGACTTTC.